The sequence of this T cell receptor (beta chain) was determined in a study of beta chain features in type 1 diabetes. About the study: Cell yields, gender and age were comparable in patients and healthy donors. Overall study results and limits: The cDNA sequencing approach could over-represent high-TCR-expressing cells. Patients' naive, central memory and regulatory TCRB repertoires appeared more alike than those of healthy donors.

The investigators reverse transcribed all of the isolated RNA, so they sequenced expressed TCRB transcripts. Repertoires were generated with immunoSEQ multiplex PCR, while TCRdb's copy carries only in-frame clones and drops some. Altogether under 400,000 clones are present, around 13% being singletons, with the ten largest covering more than 0.015%. In germline, CDR1 is LNHDA, CDR2 SQIVND (reference sequence). The ends lost 6 bases at V and 3 bases at J; junction bases unmatched: 4. This CDR3 region has 13 residues. In the case of this clone: The antigen is undetermined.

The sample comprised naive CD4+ T cells from blood. The clonotype originates from a man aged 18-30 years in good health. V is TRBV19 and J is TRBJ2-7; 8 bases fit TRBD1. CDR3 in DNA: TGTGCCAGTAGAAGGACAGGGCGCTACGAGCAGTACTTC. This translates into CASRRTGRYEQYF.